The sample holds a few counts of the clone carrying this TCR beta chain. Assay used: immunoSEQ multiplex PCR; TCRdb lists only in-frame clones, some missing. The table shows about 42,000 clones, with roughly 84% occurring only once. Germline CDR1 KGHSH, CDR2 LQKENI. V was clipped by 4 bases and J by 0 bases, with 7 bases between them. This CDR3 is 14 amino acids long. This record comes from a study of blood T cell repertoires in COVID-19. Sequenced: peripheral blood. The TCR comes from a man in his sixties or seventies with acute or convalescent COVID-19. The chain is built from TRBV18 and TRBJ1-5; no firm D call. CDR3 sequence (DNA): TGTGCCAGCTCACTCCAGGATAGCAATCAGCCCCAGCATTTT. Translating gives CASSLQDSNQPQHF.